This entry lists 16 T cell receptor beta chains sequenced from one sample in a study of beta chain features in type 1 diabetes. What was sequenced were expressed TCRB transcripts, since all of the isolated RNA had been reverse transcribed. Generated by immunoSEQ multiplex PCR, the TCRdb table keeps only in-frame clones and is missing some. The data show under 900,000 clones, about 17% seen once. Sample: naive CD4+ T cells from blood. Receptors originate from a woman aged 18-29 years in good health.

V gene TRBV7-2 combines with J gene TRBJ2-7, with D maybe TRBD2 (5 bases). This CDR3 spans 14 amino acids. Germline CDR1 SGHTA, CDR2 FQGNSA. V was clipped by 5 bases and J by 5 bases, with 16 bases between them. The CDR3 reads CASSKPGVFHEQYF. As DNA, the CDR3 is TGTGCCAGCAGCAAGCCCGGGGTATTCCACGAGCAGTACTTC.

The CDR3 DNA sequence: TGTGCCAGCAGCCGGGAAGACTCTAGCGTTGGCGGTGAGCAGTTCTTC. The encoded protein is CASSREDSSVGGEQFF. The rearrangement uses TRBV7-3 and TRBJ2-1, with D possibly TRBD2 on 6 matching bases. CDR1 SGHTA and CDR2 FQGTGA come from the germline V gene. This CDR3 contains 16 residues. V was pared by 5 bases and J by 9 bases, with 23 bases between.

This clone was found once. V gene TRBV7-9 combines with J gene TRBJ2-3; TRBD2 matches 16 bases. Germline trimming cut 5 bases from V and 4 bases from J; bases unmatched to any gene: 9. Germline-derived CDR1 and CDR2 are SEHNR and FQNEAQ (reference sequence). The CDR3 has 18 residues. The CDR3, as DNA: TGTGCCAGCAGCAACACGGGACTAGCGGGAGGGCGCGCAGATACGCAGTATTTT. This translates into CASSNTGLAGGRADTQYF.

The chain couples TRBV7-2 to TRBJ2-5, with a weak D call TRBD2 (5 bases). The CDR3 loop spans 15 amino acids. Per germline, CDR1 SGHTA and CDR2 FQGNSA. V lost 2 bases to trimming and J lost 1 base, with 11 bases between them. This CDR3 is CASSLPRGAQETQYF. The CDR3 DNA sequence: TGTGCCAGCAGCTTACCCCGGGGAGCCCAAGAGACCCAGTACTTC.

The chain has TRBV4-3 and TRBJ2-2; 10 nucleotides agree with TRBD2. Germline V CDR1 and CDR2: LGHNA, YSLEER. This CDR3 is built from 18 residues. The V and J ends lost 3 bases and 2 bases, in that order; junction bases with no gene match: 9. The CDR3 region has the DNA TGCGCCAGCAGCCATTCTCCCGCTAGCGGGGGTAACACCGGGGAGCTGTTTTTT. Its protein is CASSHSPASGGNTGELFF.

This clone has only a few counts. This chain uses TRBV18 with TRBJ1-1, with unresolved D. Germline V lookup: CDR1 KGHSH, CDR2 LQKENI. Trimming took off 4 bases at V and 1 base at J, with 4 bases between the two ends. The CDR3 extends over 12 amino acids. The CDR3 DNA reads TGTGCCAGCTCACTCTGGAACACTGAAGCTTTCTTT. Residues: CASSLWNTEAFF.

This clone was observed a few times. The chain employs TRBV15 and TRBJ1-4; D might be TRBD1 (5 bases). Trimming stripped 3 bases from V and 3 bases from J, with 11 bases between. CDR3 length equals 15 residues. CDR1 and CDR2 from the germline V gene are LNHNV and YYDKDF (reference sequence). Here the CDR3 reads CATSRTTASNEKLFF. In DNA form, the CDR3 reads TGTGCCACCAGCAGGACGACAGCGTCTAATGAAAAACTGTTTTTT.

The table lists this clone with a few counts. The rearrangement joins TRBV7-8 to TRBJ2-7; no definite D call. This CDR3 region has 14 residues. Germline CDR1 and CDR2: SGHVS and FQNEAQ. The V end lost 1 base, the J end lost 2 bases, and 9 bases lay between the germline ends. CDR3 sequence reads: CASSLVGQAYEQYF. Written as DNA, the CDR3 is TGTGCCAGCAGCTTAGTCGGTCAGGCCTACGAGCAGTACTTC.

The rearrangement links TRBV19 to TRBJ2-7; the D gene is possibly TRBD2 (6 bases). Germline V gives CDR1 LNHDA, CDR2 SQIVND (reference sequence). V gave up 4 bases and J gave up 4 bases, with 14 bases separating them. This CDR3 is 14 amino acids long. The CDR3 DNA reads TGTGCCAGTAGTAGTAGCGGTGGACGGTACGAGCAGTACTTC. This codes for CASSSSGGRYEQYF.

CDR3 DNA: TGTGCCAGCAGCTTACATACGCTAGCGGGAGGGTCCTACGAGCAGTACTTC. It specifies CASSLHTLAGGSYEQYF. The rearrangement joins TRBV7-6 to TRBJ2-7, with 12 bases lining up with TRBD2. Germline trimming cut 2 bases from V and 1 base from J; bases unmatched to any gene: 6. Germline CDR1 SGHVS, CDR2 FNYEAQ. The CDR3 is made up of 17 amino acids.

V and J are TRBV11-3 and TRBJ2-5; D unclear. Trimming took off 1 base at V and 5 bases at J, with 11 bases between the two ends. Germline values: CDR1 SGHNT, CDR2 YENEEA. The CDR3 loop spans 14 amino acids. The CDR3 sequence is CASSLGSSWETQYF. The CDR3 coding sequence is TGTGCCAGCAGCTTAGGTTCTTCGTGGGAGACCCAGTACTTC. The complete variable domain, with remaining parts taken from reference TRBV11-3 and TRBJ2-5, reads EAGVVQSPRYKIIEKKQPVAFWCNPISGHNTLYWYLQNLGQGPELLIRYENEEAVDDSQLPKDRFSAERLKGVDSTLKIQPAELGDSAVYLCASSLGSSWETQYFGPGTRLLVL.

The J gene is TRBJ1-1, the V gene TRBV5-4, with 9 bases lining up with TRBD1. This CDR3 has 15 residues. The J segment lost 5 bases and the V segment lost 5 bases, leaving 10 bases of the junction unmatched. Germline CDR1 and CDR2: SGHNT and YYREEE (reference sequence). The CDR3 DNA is TGTGCCAGCAGAAAACAGGGGGCCCCGCGGACTGAAGCTTTCTTT. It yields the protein CASRKQGAPRTEAFF.

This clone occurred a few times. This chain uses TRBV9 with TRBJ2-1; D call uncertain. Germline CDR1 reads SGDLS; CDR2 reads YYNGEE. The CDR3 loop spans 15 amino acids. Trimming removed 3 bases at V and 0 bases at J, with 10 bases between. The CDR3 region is CASSDYPDSYNEQFF. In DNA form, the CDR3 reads TGTGCCAGCAGCGATTACCCCGACTCCTACAATGAGCAGTTCTTC. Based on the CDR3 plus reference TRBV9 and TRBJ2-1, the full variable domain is DSGVTQTPKHLITATGQRVTLRCSPRSGDLSVYWYQQSLDQGLQFLIQYYNGEERAKGNILERFSAQQFPDLHSELNLSSLELGDSALYFCASSDYPDSYNEQFFGPGTRLTVL.

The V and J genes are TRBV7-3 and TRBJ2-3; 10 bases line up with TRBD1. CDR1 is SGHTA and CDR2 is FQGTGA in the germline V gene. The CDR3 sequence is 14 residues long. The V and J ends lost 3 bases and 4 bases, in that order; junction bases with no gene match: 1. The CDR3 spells CASSFGTGADTQYF. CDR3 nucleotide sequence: TGTGCCAGCAGCTTCGGGACAGGGGCAGATACGCAGTATTTT. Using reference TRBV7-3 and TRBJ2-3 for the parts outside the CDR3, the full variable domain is GAGVSQTPSNKVTEKGKYVELRCDPISGHTALYWYRQSLGQGPEFLIYFQGTGAADDSGLPNDRFFAVRPEGSVSTLKIQRTERGDSAVYLCASSFGTGADTQYFGPGTRLTVL.

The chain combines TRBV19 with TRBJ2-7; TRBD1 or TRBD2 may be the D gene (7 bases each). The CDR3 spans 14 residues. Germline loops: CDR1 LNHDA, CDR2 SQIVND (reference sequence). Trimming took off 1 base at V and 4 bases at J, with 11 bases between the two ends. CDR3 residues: CASSIARGGYEQYF. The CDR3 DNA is TGTGCCAGTAGTATAGCCAGGGGGGGATACGAGCAGTACTTC.

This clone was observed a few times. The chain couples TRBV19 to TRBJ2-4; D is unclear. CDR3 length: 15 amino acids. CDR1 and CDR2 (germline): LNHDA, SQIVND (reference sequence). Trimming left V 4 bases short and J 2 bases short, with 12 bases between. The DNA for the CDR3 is TGTGCCAGTAGTAGCTCCCCGGGTTCCAAAAACATTCAGTACTTC. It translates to CASSSSPGSKNIQYF.